This T cell receptor (beta chain) came from a study of identical twins. Overall study results and limits: There were fewer insertions in abundant cord blood beta clonotypes, but memory repertoires showed no such pattern. The presence of invariant MAIT and iNKT cells could partly confound analyses of zero-insertion sequences. Beta out-of-frame sequences showed weaker excess sharing between twins.

From germline, CDR1 is ENHRY and CDR2 SYGVKD. V lost 1 base, J lost 6 bases, and 4 bases stayed unmatched. The CDR3 runs 15 residues. This clonotype was counted a few times. What it binds is not known. The cDNA had a unique molecular identifier and a template-switch universal primer site. TCRdb independently ran MiXCR on the 5' RACE reads; one entry per CDR3 protein. The sample has roughly 1.6 million distinct CDR3 sequences, roughly a third seen once. The origin of this receptor is a newborn girl in good health. V usage is TRBV10-3 and J usage is TRBJ2-5; 11 bases are a match to TRBD1. Sequenced material: cord blood. The DNA for the CDR3 is TGTGCCATCAGTGAGTGGACAGGGGGCGCACAGACCCAGTACTTC. Encoded protein: CAISEWTGGAQTQYF.